The rows below give T cell receptor beta chains drawn from one sample of a study of PD-1 blockade in classical Hodgkin lymphoma. TCRdb's copy holds only in-frame clones and misses some; the assay was immunoSEQ multiplex PCR. The sample carries over 7,000 clones, 80% to 90% recorded once. The starting material was peripheral blood mononuclear cells (PBMCs), obtained at baseline. These receptor sequences come from a human donor with classical Hodgkin lymphoma. The CDR3 runs from the conserved cysteine through the conserved F or W. The D gene is left open where the match is weak. For some rows the clone size is stated as once, few or many, or as a class when expanded; others skip it.

D	size	V	J	length	CDR3	DNA
TRBD1	.	TRBV27	TRBJ2-6	14	CASSLTGTGFVLTF	TGTGCCAGCAGTCTAACGGGGACAGGGTTCGTCCTGACTTTC
.	.	TRBV6-1	TRBJ2-2	15	CASSPGEHNTGELFF	TGTGCCAGCAGCCCAGGGGAGCACAACACCGGGGAGCTGTTTTTT
TRBD2	.	TRBV5-1	TRBJ2-7	14	CASSQAGSSYEQYF	TGCGCCAGCAGCCAAGCGGGAAGCTCCTACGAGCAGTACTTC
.	.	TRBV10-3	TRBJ2-1	15	CAISEGLEGYNEQFF	TGTGCCATCAGTGAGGGATTAGAGGGCTACAATGAGCAGTTCTTC
.	few	TRBV6-5	TRBJ2-7	14	CASRRRGGAYEQYF	TGTGCCAGCAGAAGACGAGGAGGTGCCTACGAGCAGTACTTC
.	.	TRBV9	TRBJ2-1	15	CASSVGIADYNEQFF	TGTGCCAGCAGCGTAGGAATAGCGGACTACAATGAGCAGTTCTTC
.	.	TRBV5-6	TRBJ1-5	13	CASSLEQGEPQHF	TGTGCCAGCAGCTTGGAACAGGGAGAGCCCCAGCATTTT
TRBD2	.	TRBV29-1	TRBJ2-1	13	CSVARTSENEQFF	TGCAGCGTTGCCAGGACTAGCGAAAATGAGCAGTTCTTC
TRBD1	once	TRBV10-3	TRBJ1-2	15	CAITRRTGGDYGYTF	TGTGCCATCACTAGGAGGACAGGAGGCGACTATGGCTACACCTTC
.	few	TRBV19	TRBJ2-7	12	CASVSPSYEQYF	TGTGCCAGTGTGTCCCCCTCCTACGAGCAGTACTTC
.	.	TRBV5-1	TRBJ2-1	15	CASSYHRASYNEQFF	TGCGCCAGCAGCTACCACAGGGCCTCCTACAATGAGCAGTTCTTC
TRBD2	.	TRBV9	TRBJ2-2	18	CASSPRPLAGGFTGELFF	TGTGCCAGCAGCCCTCGACCACTAGCGGGAGGTTTCACCGGGGAGCTGTTTTTT
TRBD2	.	TRBV10-2	TRBJ2-1	16	CASKTGTSGNYNEQFF	TGCGCCAGCAAGACCGGGACTAGCGGGAATTACAATGAGCAGTTCTTC
.	.	TRBV28	TRBJ1-2	14	CASSLLGGGYGYTF	TGTGCCAGCAGTTTATTGGGGGGCGGCTATGGCTACACCTTC
.	few	TRBV10-3	TRBJ2-7	12	CAISERAPFLYF	TGTGCCATCAGTGAACGTGCACCCTTCTTGTACTTC
.	.	TRBV5-1	TRBJ2-1	12	CASSLDLDEQFF	TGCGCCAGCAGCTTGGACCTTGATGAGCAGTTCTTC
.	.	TRBV6-5	TRBJ2-5	12	CAEASSQETQYF	TGTGCCGAGGCCTCCAGTCAAGAGACCCAGTACTTC
.	.	TRBV10-3	TRBJ2-3	19	CAISTVWVQGGTSTDTQYF	TGTGCCATCAGCACCGTTTGGGTCCAGGGGGGGACTAGCACAGATACGCAGTATTTT
.	once	TRBV5-7	TRBJ1-2	15	CASSLDSGGRYGYTF	TGTGCCAGCAGCTTAGACAGCGGGGGGAGATATGGCTACACCTTC
.	.	TRBV5-1	TRBJ2-7	12	CASTAQGYEQYF	TGCGCCAGCACTGCCCAGGGCTACGAGCAGTACTTC
.	once	TRBV29-1	TRBJ2-2	13	CSVDPGSTGELFF	TGCAGCGTTGACCCAGGAAGCACCGGGGAGCTGTTTTTT
TRBD1	medium-sized	TRBV5-1	TRBJ1-5	14	CASSESGGGQPQHF	TGCGCCAGCAGCGAGTCAGGGGGCGGTCAGCCCCAGCATTTT
.	.	TRBV6-1	TRBJ2-7	14	CASSGKGSLSEQYF	TGTGCCAGCAGTGGGAAGGGCTCTCTTTCCGAGCAGTACTTC
.	.	TRBV7-8	TRBJ1-3	15	CASSFGDGPGNTIYF	TGTGCCAGCAGCTTCGGGGACGGACCTGGAAACACCATATATTTT
.	.	TRBV5-1	TRBJ2-7	14	CASSPMGASYEQYF	TGCGCCAGCAGCCCTATGGGAGCATCCTACGAGCAGTACTTC
TRBD1	.	TRBV18	TRBJ1-6	15	CASSPGTGGNSPLHF	TGTGCCAGCTCACCCGGGACAGGGGGGAATTCACCCCTCCACTTT
.	.	TRBV18	TRBJ2-1	13	CASSPRTGGEQFF	TGTGCCAGCTCACCCCGGACTGGGGGGGAGCAGTTCTTC
TRBD2	.	TRBV5-8	TRBJ2-3	14	CASSFGLDADTQYF	TGTGCCAGCAGCTTCGGACTAGATGCAGATACGCAGTATTTT
.	few	TRBV7-2	TRBJ1-6	13	CASSQTGNSPLHF	TGTGCCAGCAGTCAGACGGGGAATTCACCCCTCCACTTT
.	.	TRBV21-1	TRBJ1-1	16	CASSWVLVTIRTEAFF	TGTGCCAGCAGCTGGGTTCTAGTAACAATTCGCACTGAAGCTTTCTTT
TRBD1	once	TRBV6-1	TRBJ2-4	17	CASSEQKGGATKNIQYF	TGTGCCAGCAGTGAACAGAAAGGGGGCGCGACCAAAAACATTCAGTACTTC
.	once	TRBV2	TRBJ2-7	11	CASSPRGEQYF	TGTGCCAGCAGTCCTAGGGGCGAGCAGTACTTC
.	.	TRBV7-2	TRBJ2-5	14	CASSLDRSGETQYF	TGTGCCAGCAGCTTAGACAGGAGTGGGGAGACCCAGTACTTC
.	.	TRBV29-1	TRBJ2-5	12	CSVDTGTETQYF	TGCAGCGTTGACACCGGGACAGAGACCCAGTACTTC
.	.	TRBV7-9	TRBJ2-4	17	CASSPTQGGETKNIQYF	TGTGCCAGCAGCCCTACGCAGGGGGGTGAGACCAAAAACATTCAGTACTTC
.	once	TRBV9	TRBJ2-4	15	CASSEGGLAKNIQYF	TGTGCCAGCAGTGAGGGGGGGCTAGCCAAAAACATTCAGTACTTC
.	.	TRBV7-9	TRBJ1-1	12	CASSLAGTEAFF	TGTGCCAGCAGCTTAGCGGGCACTGAAGCTTTCTTT
.	.	TRBV27	TRBJ2-7	16	CASSLTTQAYSYEQYF	TGTGCCAGCAGTCTAACGACTCAGGCCTACTCCTACGAGCAGTACTTC
TRBD2	.	TRBV5-6	TRBJ2-3	18	CASSSLRTSGRATDTQYF	TGTGCCAGCAGCTCGCTCAGGACTAGCGGGAGGGCCACAGATACGCAGTATTTT
.	.	TRBV19	TRBJ1-5	15	CASSSHKNSNQPQHF	TGTGCCAGTAGTAGCCACAAGAATAGCAATCAGCCCCAGCATTTT
TRBD2	.	TRBV2	TRBJ2-5	18	CASSEALQAGGSRETQYF	TGTGCCAGCAGTGAAGCGCTTCAAGCGGGAGGTTCGAGAGAGACCCAGTACTTC
TRBD1	.	TRBV19	TRBJ2-5	14	CASSQDRGRETQYF	TGTGCCAGTAGTCAGGACAGGGGAAGAGAGACCCAGTACTTC
.	.	TRBV28	TRBJ1-1	12	CASAGDNTEAFF	TGTGCCAGCGCAGGGGATAACACTGAAGCTTTCTTT
.	.	TRBV5-5	TRBJ1-2	13	CASSPWINYGYTF	TGTGCCAGCAGCCCCTGGATAAACTATGGCTACACCTTC
.	few	TRBV7-3	TRBJ2-2	13	CASSTGFTGELFF	TGTGCCAGCAGCACAGGGTTTACCGGGGAGCTGTTTTTT
.	.	TRBV6-5	TRBJ1-5	12	CASQTGGNPQHF	TGTGCCAGCCAAACCGGGGGTAATCCCCAGCATTTT
.	.	TRBV2	TRBJ1-5	17	CASSEGDFGTPNQPQHF	TGTGCCAGCAGTGAAGGGGACTTCGGGACACCCAATCAGCCCCAGCATTTT
TRBD2	.	TRBV15	TRBJ2-3	17	CATSRPSGPAFTDTQYF	TGTGCCACCAGCAGACCTAGCGGGCCGGCATTCACAGATACGCAGTATTTT
.	.	TRBV11-2	TRBJ2-7	15	CASSLQADYYYEQYF	TGTGCCAGCAGCTTACAGGCCGATTACTACTACGAGCAGTACTTC
.	.	TRBV25-1	TRBJ2-5	12	CASRGLEETQYF	TGTGCCAGCAGGGGACTTGAAGAGACCCAGTACTTC
.	.	TRBV29-1	TRBJ2-1	13	CSVVGRIYNEQFF	TGCAGCGTGGTGGGACGGATTTACAATGAGCAGTTCTTC
.	.	TRBV4-1	TRBJ2-7	13	CASSPTPGAEQYF	TGCGCCAGCAGCCCCACACCGGGAGCCGAGCAGTACTTC
TRBD1	few	TRBV9	TRBJ1-6	16	CASSSRQGSDNSPLHF	TGTGCCAGCAGCTCCAGACAGGGGTCTGATAATTCACCCCTCCACTTT
.	.	TRBV9	TRBJ2-3	16	CASSVGSESSTDTQYF	TGTGCCAGCAGCGTAGGGTCGGAATCTAGCACAGATACGCAGTATTTT
.	.	TRBV5-4	TRBJ2-5	12	CASETSVGTQYF	TGTGCCAGCGAGACCTCGGTAGGGACCCAGTACTTC
.	once	TRBV7-2	TRBJ2-1	16	CASSLGRGLSYNEQFF	TGTGCCAGCAGCTTAGGTCGGGGCCTCTCCTACAATGAGCAGTTCTTC
TRBD2	once	TRBV6-5	TRBJ2-5	14	CASHSGRASETQYF	TGTGCCAGCCATAGCGGGAGGGCCTCGGAGACCCAGTACTTC